One sample yielded the 14 T cell receptor beta chains listed below, sequenced in a study of identical twins. Using its own MiXCR run on the 5' RACE reads, TCRdb lists one record per CDR3 protein. Of a few hundred thousand distinct CDR3 sequences listed, approximately 13% are singletons. These data were likewise used in another study, on yellow fever vaccine responses in identical twins.

What was sequenced was CD8+ T cells sorted from blood. The receptors were sampled from a woman under 30 in good health.

This clonotype appeared a few times. One end of the junction fails to match germline, which may point to a read error. This chain joins TRBV7-8 and TRBJ1-5; tentatively, D is TRBD1 (6 bases). This CDR3 has 17 amino acids. CDR1 and CDR2 from the germline V gene are SGHVS and FQNEAQ. This CDR3 reads CASSLAGQIYSNLPQHF. The CDR3 bases are TGTGCCAGCAGCTTAGCAGGACAGATCTATAGCAATCTGCCCCAGCATTTT.

This clonotype showed up many times. The chain joins TRBV15 to TRBJ2-1; 10 nucleotides align to TRBD2. The CDR3 is 18 amino acids. Germline values: CDR1 LNHNV, CDR2 YYDKDF (reference sequence). V shed 0 bases and J 8 bases; nucleotides not matched to a gene: 13. The CDR3 DNA sequence: TGTGCCACCAGCAGAGATCGGATTCAGCGGGAGGGCCCCGATGAGCAGTTCTTC. This sequence encodes CATSRDRIQREGPDEQFF.

This clonotype has only a few counts. The gene calls are TRBV4-1 and TRBJ2-5; 11 nucleotides line up with TRBD1. Germline-derived CDR1 and CDR2 are MGHRA and YSYEKL. The CDR3 runs 16 residues. Trimming took 4 bases from V and 6 from J; bases not matched to a gene: 10. CDR3 coding DNA: TGCGCCAGCAGCCCTGCCCCGGGACAGGGGGAGAAGACCCAGTACTTC. Its protein is CASSPAPGQGEKTQYF.

This clonotype occurred many times. This sequence joins TRBV7-9 and TRBJ2-7; TRBD2 aligns across 9 bases. Looked up from germline, CDR1 is SEHNR and CDR2 is FQNEAQ (reference sequence). This CDR3 has 15 residues. Trimming removed 4 bases from V and 0 bases from J; junction bases left unmatched: 4. The chain's CDR3 is CASSSKTSGSYEQYF. DNA of the CDR3: TGTGCCAGCAGCTCAAAGACTAGCGGCTCCTACGAGCAGTACTTC.

V and J are TRBV10-3 and TRBJ2-1, with 11 bases aligning to TRBD2. In germline, CDR1 is ENHRY, CDR2 SYGVKD. Germline trimming cut 6 bases from V and 0 bases from J; bases unmatched to any gene: 13. This CDR3 is built from 19 residues. CDR3 sequence: CAIRDLWVAGGPSYNEQFF. CDR3 DNA: TGTGCCATCAGGGACCTCTGGGTAGCGGGAGGGCCCTCCTACAATGAGCAGTTCTTC.

This clonotype has a count of ten or more. The chain joins TRBV29-1 to TRBJ2-1; a weak D match, TRBD2 (6 bases). This CDR3 region has 14 residues. V lost 7 bases and J 0 bases, leaving 13 bases between the germline ends. The germline V gene encodes CDR1 SQVTM and CDR2 ANQGSEA. Written as DNA, the CDR3 is TGCAGCGCCCGACTAGAACACTCCTACAATGAGCAGTTCTTC. It specifies CSARLEHSYNEQFF.

The chain uses TRBV5-6 and TRBJ2-5; 8 positions match TRBD2. Trimming at V came to 2 bases and at J to 0 bases, leaving 9 bases not matched to a gene. The CDR3 is 17 residues long. CDR1 is SGHDT, CDR2 YYEEEE, per germline. The CDR3 DNA sequence: TGTGCCAGCAGCTTAGGCAGCGGGGGCGCGTACCAAGAGACCCAGTACTTC. Protein product: CASSLGSGGAYQETQYF. Based on the CDR3 plus reference TRBV5-6 and TRBJ2-5, the full variable domain is DAGVTQSPTHLIKTRGQQVTLRCSPKSGHDTVSWYQQALGQGPQFIFQYYEEEERQRGNFPDRFSGHQFPNYSSELNVNALLLGDSALYLCASSLGSGGAYQETQYFGPGTRLLVL.

This clonotype showed up just a few times. The chain couples TRBV6-5 to TRBJ2-1; TRBD2 matches at 8 bases. V shed 1 base and J 7 bases; nucleotides not matched to a gene: 6. The CDR3 loop spans 15 amino acids. The V gene's germline CDR1 is MNHEY and CDR2 SVGAGI. For the CDR3, the DNA is TGTGCCAGCAGTTACTACGGGGGGGTTGGGAATGAGCAGTTCTTC. Translation gives CASSYYGGVGNEQFF.

The sample holds many counts of this clonotype. This chain joins TRBV4-1 and TRBJ1-6; no clear D gene. Trimming stripped 1 base from V and 7 bases from J, with 8 bases between. Per germline, CDR1 MGHRA and CDR2 YSYEKL. This CDR3 is 14 amino acids long. For the CDR3, the DNA is TGCGCCAGCAGCCAAGTAGAAGGAAATTCACCCCTCCACTTT. This sequence encodes CASSQVEGNSPLHF.

The V gene is TRBV5-1, the J gene TRBJ2-4, with TRBD1 identical over 8 bases. The CDR3 is made up of 19 amino acids. Germline CDR1 reads SGHRS; CDR2 reads YFSETQ. With V trimmed by 0 bases and J by 3 bases, 14 bases remained unmatched. The CDR3 bases are TGCGCCAGCAGCTTGGTTTCCTCCTTTCAACAGGGGGTCAAAAACATTCAGTACTTC. Residues: CASSLVSSFQQGVKNIQYF.

This clonotype has only a few counts. The CDR3 sequence: CATLGTSGNEQFF. The CDR3 DNA sequence: TGTGCCACCCTAGGGACTAGCGGGAATGAGCAGTTCTTC. This chain uses TRBV24-1 with TRBJ2-1, with 12 bases lining up with TRBD2. J was trimmed by 7 bases and V by 9 bases; bases with no gene match: 3. CDR3 length equals 13 residues. From germline, CDR1 is KGHDR and CDR2 SFDVKD.

This clonotype was observed a handful of times. V usage is TRBV12-3 or TRBV12-4 and J usage is TRBJ2-7; 7 bases are a match to TRBD1. J gave up 2 bases and V 6 bases, and 10 bases lay outside the gene matches. CDR3 length: 15 residues. CDR3 in DNA: TGTGCCAGCAGGGCCGGGACAGCCGTCGCCTACGAGCAGTACTTC. Residues: CASRAGTAVAYEQYF.

This clonotype was seen more than once but under ten times. The rearrangement joins TRBV4-1 to TRBJ1-1, with 7 nucleotides matching TRBD1. CDR1 MGHRA and CDR2 YSYEKL come from the germline V gene. This CDR3 has 13 residues. Trimming at V came to 3 bases and at J to 7 bases, leaving 5 bases not matched to a gene. Here the CDR3 reads CASSHGDSYEAFF. The CDR3 DNA sequence: TGCGCCAGCAGCCACGGGGACAGCTATGAAGCTTTCTTT.

The chain couples TRBV7-9 to TRBJ2-5, with D possibly TRBD1 on 5 matching bases. The CDR3 is 16 amino acids. Germline values: CDR1 SEHNR, CDR2 FQNEAQ (reference sequence). Trimming shortened V by 5 bases and J by 6 bases, and 22 bases separated the two germline ends. As DNA, the CDR3 is TGTGCCAGCAGCCGCATAGAGACAAGGGGCATGAAGACCCAGTACTTC. Translating gives CASSRIETRGMKTQYF.